This entry lists 9 T cell receptor beta chains sequenced from one sample in a study of blood T cells in healthy people across ages. A second PCR of 7 to 11 cycles used a sample-barcoded 5' primer and a J-beta primer mix. TCRdb re-called the 5' RACE reads through MiXCR, storing one row per CDR3 protein. The sample includes about 800,000 distinct CDR3 sequences, about 62% of them seen just once. Sequenced material: blood. The source is a man between 25 and 39 years old in good health.

The rearrangement uses TRBV20-1 and TRBJ1-2; 9 nucleotides agree with TRBD1. The CDR3 loop spans 10 amino acids. The germline CDR1 and CDR2 sequences are DFQATT and SNEGSKA (reference sequence). With V trimmed by 7 bases and J by 6 bases, 0 bases remained unmatched. The CDR3 reads CSGQGDGYTF. CDR3 coding DNA: TGCAGTGGACAGGGGGATGGCTACACCTTC.

This chain uses TRBV12-3 or TRBV12-4 with TRBJ1-4; D is unresolved. With 2 bases removed from V and 8 bases from J, the gap between germline ends came to 15 bases. This CDR3 is 15 amino acids long. CDR3 sequence (DNA): TGTGCCAGCAGTTTATCTTTTCGTGGTTTGGAAAAACTGTTTTTT. Translation gives CASSLSFRGLEKLFF.

The chain recombines TRBV15 with TRBJ2-1; no firm D call. CDR3 size: 13 residues. Germline CDR1 and CDR2: LNHNV and YYDKDF (reference sequence). The germline V and J ends were trimmed by 0 bases and 8 bases, with 8 bases remaining between them. Here the CDR3 DNA reads TGTGCCACCAGCAGAGAAGGTCGGGATGAGCAGTTCTTC. Translation: CATSREGRDEQFF.

The V and J genes are TRBV20-1 and TRBJ2-5; D not resolved. The DNA end is a closer match to TRBJ2-7, so the J assignment may be wrong. Germline values: CDR1 DFQATT, CDR2 SNEGSKA (reference sequence). This CDR3 region has 11 residues. CDR3 coding DNA: TGCAGTGCTAGTGCTCTCCGCGAGCAGTACTTC. It is translated as CSASALREQYF.

This sequence joins TRBV20-1 and TRBJ2-7, with D possibly TRBD1 on 5 matching bases. V dropped 0 bases and J dropped 0 bases, with 18 bases sitting between them. CDR1 and CDR2 from the germline V gene are DFQATT and SNEGSKA (reference sequence). The CDR3 totals 17 residues. In nucleotides, the CDR3 is TGCAGTGCTAGAGATCCGAAAGGGGTGGAAAACTCCTACGAGCAGTACTTC. This gives the protein CSARDPKGVENSYEQYF.

This clonotype was counted only a few times. The rearrangement joins TRBV21-1 to TRBJ1-2. TRBV21-1 is flagged as a pseudogene. The CDR3 consists of 14 residues. The CDR3 is CASSKWRARYGYTF. CDR3 in DNA: TGTGCCAGCAGCAAATGGAGGGCTCGCTATGGCTACACCTTC.

The CDR3 spells CASSYSRYGGQETQYF. As DNA, the CDR3 is TGTGCCAGCAGTTACTCTCGATATGGCGGACAAGAGACCCAGTACTTC. V and J are TRBV6-5 and TRBJ2-5; D unclear. This CDR3 spans 16 amino acids. The germline gives CDR1 MNHEY, CDR2 SVGAGI. The V gene lost 0 bases and the J gene lost 2 bases, with 13 bases spanning the gap.

V and J are TRBV15 and TRBJ2-3, with a possible D match to TRBD2 (5 bases). This CDR3 contains 16 residues. The V and J ends lost 0 bases and 5 bases respectively, with 15 bases between them. Germline V CDR1 and CDR2: LNHNV, YYDKDF (reference sequence). The CDR3 protein is CATSRDTAGAGDTQYF. The CDR3 coding sequence is TGTGCCACCAGCAGAGATACAGCCGGCGCGGGAGATACGCAGTATTTT.

The chain uses TRBV7-2 and TRBJ2-7; D is unclear. The CDR3 contains 14 residues. CDR1 is SGHTA, CDR2 FQGNSA, per germline. V lost 5 bases and J lost 2, with 13 bases in between. This chain's CDR3 is CASSLGAGAYEQYF. In DNA, the CDR3 is TGTGCCAGCAGCCTCGGAGCTGGAGCCTACGAGCAGTACTTC.